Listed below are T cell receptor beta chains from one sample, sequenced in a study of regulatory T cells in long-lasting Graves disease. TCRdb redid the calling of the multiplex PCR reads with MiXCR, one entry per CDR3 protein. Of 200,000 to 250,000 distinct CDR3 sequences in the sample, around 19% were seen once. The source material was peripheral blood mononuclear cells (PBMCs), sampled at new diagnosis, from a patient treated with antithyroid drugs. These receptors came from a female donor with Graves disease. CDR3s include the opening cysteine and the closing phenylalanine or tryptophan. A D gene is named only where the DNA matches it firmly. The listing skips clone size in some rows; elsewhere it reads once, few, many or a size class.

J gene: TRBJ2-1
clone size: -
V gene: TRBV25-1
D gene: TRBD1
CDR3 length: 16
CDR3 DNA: TGTGCCAGCAGCGGACTCCGGGACAGCTCCTACAATGAGCAGTTCTTC
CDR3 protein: CASSGLRDSSYNEQFF

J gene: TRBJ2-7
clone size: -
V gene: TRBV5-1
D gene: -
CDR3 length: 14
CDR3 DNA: TGCGCCAGCAGCTTCGCAGGACACTCCTACGAGCAGTACTTC
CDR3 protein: CASSFAGHSYEQYF

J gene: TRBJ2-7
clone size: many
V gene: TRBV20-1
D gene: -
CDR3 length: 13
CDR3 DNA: TGCAGTGCTACATCGACAGAGACCTACGAGCAGTACTTC
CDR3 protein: CSATSTETYEQYF

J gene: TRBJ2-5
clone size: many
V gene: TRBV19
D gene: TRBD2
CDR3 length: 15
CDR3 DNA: TGTGCCAGCGCTCGACTAGCGGGAGCGCAAGAGACCCAGTACTTC
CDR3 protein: CASARLAGAQETQYF

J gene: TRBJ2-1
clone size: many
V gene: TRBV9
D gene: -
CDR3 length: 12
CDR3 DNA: TGTGCCAGCAGCCCCAGGGACAATGAGCAGTTCTTC
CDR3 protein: CASSPRDNEQFF

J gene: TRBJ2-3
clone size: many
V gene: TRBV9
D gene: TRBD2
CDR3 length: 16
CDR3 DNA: TGTGCCAGCAGCCCGCGGACTAGCGGCCACACAGATACGCAGTATTTT
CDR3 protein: CASSPRTSGHTDTQYF

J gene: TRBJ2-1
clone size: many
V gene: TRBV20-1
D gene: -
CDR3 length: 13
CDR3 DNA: TGCAGTGCTAGAGCGGACAGCTACAATGAGCAGTTCTTC
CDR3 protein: CSARADSYNEQFF

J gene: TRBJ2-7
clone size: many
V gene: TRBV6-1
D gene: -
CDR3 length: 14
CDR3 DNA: TGTGCCAGCAGTGAAAATGGTCTTTACTACGAGCAGTACTTC
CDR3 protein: CASSENGLYYEQYF

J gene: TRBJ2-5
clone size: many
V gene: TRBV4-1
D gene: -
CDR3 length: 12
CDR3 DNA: TGCGCCAGCAGGGGGGACGGAGAGACCCAGTACTTC
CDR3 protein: CASRGDGETQYF

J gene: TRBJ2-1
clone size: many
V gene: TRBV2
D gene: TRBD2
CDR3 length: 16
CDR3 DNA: TGTGCCAGCAGTGACCGGCTAGCGGGAGGTGGCGATGAGCAGTTCTTC
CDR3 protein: CASSDRLAGGGDEQFF

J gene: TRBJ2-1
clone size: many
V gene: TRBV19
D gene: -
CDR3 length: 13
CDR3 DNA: TGTGCCAGTAGTTCCGAGGCGGCATCTGAGCAGTTCTTC
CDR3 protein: CASSSEAASEQFF

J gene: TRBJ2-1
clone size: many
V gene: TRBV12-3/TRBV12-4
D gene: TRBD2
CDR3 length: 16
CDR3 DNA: TGTGCCAGCAGATCTAAGACTAGCGGGAGTAGGTATGAGCAGTTCTTC
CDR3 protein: CASRSKTSGSRYEQFF

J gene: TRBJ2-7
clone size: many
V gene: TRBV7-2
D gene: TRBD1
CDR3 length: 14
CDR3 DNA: TGTGCCAGCAGTGCCGGGACAGGGGTCGACGAGCAGTACTTC
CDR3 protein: CASSAGTGVDEQYF

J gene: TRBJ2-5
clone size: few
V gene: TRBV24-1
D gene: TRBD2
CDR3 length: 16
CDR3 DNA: TGTGCCACCAGTGACATGAGCGGGAGTGTCCAAGAGACCCAGTACTTC
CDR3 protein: CATSDMSGSVQETQYF

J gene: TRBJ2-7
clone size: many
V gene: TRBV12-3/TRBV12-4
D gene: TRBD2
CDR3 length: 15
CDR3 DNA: TGTGCCAGCAATCCTAGCGGGAGGGCCGGGTACGAGCAGTACTTC
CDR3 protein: CASNPSGRAGYEQYF

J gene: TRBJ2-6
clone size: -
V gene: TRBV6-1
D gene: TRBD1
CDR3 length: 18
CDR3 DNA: TGTGCCAGCAGTGGGACAGGGACAGGGCTCTCTGGGGCCAACGTCCTGACTTTC
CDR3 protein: CASSGTGTGLSGANVLTF

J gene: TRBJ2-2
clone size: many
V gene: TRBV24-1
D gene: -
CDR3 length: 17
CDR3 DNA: TGTGCCACCAGTGATTTGCTGGGGCACCGAGACACCGGGGAGCTGTTTTTT
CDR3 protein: CATSDLLGHRDTGELFF

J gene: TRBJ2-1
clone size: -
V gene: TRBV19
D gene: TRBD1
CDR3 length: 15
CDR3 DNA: TGTGCCAGTAGTATTACAGGGGGTTTTGGGAATGAGCAGTTCTTC
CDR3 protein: CASSITGGFGNEQFF

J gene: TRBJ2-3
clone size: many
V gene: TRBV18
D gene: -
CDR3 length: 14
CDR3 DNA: TGTGCCAGCTCTTTTGACGGCAGCGGGGATACGCAGTATTTT
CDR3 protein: CASSFDGSGDTQYF

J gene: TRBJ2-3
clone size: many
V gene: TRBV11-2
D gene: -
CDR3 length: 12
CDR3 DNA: TGTGCCAGCAGCGCTCTGACAGATACGCAGTATTTT
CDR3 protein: CASSALTDTQYF

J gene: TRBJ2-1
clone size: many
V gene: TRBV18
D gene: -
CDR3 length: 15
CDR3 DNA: TGTGCCAGCTCACCACCGAACAAGGGCTACAATGAGCAGTTCTTC
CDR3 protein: CASSPPNKGYNEQFF

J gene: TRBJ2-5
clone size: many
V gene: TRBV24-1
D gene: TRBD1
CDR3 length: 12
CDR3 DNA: TGTGCCACCCGGGACAGGGAGGAGACCCAGTACTTC
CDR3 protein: CATRDREETQYF

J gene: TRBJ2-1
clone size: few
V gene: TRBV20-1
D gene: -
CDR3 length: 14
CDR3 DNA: TGCAGTGCTAGCTCAGGGGTTACTTACAATGAGCAGTTCTTC
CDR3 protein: CSASSGVTYNEQFF

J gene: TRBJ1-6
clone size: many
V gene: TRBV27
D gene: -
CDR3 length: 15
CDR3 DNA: TGTGCCAGCAGCCCAAGCAACAGTCCGAATTCACCCCTCCACTTT
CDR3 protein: CASSPSNSPNSPLHF

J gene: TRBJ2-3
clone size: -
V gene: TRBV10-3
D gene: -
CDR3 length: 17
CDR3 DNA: TGTGCCATCAGTGAGACGGTCGGGGGAGGCGGCACAGATACGCAGTATTTT
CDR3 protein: CAISETVGGGGTDTQYF

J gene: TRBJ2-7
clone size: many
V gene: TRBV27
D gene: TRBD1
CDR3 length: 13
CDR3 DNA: TGTGCCACCCTCCTCGGACAGGTCTACGAGCAGTACTTC
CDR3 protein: CATLLGQVYEQYF

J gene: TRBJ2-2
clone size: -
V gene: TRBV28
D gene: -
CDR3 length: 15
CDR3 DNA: TGTGCCAGCAGTGAAGTGGGCCCCGGTGGGGGGGAGCTGTTTTTT
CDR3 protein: CASSEVGPGGGELFF

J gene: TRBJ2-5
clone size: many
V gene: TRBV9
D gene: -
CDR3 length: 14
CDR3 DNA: TGTGCCAGCAGCGTAGATGGTGTAAGAGAGACCCAGTACTTC
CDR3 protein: CASSVDGVRETQYF

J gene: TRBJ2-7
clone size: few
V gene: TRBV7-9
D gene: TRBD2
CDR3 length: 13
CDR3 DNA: TGTGCCAGCAGCTCGACAAGGGAGGGAGAGCAGTACTTC
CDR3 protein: CASSSTREGEQYF

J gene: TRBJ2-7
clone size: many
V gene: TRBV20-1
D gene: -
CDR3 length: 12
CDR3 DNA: TGCAGTGCTAGACGTTCGGCCCACGAGCAGTACTTC
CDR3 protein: CSARRSAHEQYF

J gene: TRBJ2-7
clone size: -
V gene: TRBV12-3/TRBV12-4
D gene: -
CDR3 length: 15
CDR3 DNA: TGTGCCAGCAGCTCCGGGCCAGGGGCTCTCGGCGAGCAGTACTTC
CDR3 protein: CASSSGPGALGEQYF

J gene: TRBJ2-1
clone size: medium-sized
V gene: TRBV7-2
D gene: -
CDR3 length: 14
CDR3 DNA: TGTGCCAGCAGCCCTGGATCAGGGAGCGATGAGCAGTTCTTC
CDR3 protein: CASSPGSGSDEQFF

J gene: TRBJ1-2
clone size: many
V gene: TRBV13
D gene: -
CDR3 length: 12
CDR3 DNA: TGTGCCAGCACCACGTCTGGGTATGGCTACACCTTC
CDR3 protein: CASTTSGYGYTF

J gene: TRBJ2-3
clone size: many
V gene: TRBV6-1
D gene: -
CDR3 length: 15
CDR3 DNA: TGTGCCAGCAGTCGTAGGAGAGCTGGCCCAGATACGCAGTATTTT
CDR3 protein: CASSRRRAGPDTQYF

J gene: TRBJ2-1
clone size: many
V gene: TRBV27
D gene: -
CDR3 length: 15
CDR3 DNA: TGTGCCAGCAGTTTAAGGTGGGGGTCCTACAATGAGCAGTTCTTC
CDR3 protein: CASSLRWGSYNEQFF

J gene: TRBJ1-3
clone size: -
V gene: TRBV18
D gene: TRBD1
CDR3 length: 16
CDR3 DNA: TGTGCCAGCTCACAAGGGACAGGGGGCCTTGGAAACACCATATATTTT
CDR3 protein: CASSQGTGGLGNTIYF

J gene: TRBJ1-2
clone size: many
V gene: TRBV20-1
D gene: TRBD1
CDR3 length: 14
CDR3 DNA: TGCAGTGCTAGAGTCTGGGACAGTAACTATGGCTACACCTTC
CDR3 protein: CSARVWDSNYGYTF

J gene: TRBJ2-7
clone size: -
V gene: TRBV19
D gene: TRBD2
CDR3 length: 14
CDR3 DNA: TGTGCCAGTAGTGAGCGGGATTTTTCCTACGAGCAGTACTTC
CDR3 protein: CASSERDFSYEQYF

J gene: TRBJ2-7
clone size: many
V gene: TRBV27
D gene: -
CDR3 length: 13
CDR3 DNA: TGTGCCAGCAGCTTGCAGGGTTCCTACGAGCAGTACTTC
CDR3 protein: CASSLQGSYEQYF

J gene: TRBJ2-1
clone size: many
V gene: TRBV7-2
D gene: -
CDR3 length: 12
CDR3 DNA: TGTGCCAGCAGCTTAGGTTCTAGTGCGCAGTTCTTC
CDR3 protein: CASSLGSSAQFF

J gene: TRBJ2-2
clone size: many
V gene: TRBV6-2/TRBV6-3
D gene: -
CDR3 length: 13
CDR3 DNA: TGTGCCAGCAGTTCACAGGGAACCGGGGAGCTGTTTTTT
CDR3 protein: CASSSQGTGELFF

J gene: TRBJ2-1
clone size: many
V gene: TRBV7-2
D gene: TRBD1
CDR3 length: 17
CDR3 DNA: TGTGCCAGCAGCTCCTCATTCCAGGGGGCCACCTACAATGAGCAGTTCTTC
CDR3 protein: CASSSSFQGATYNEQFF

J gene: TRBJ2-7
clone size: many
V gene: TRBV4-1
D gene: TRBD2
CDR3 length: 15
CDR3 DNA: TGCGCCAGCAGGCCACTAGCGGGAGTTTCGTACGAGCAGTACTTC
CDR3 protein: CASRPLAGVSYEQYF

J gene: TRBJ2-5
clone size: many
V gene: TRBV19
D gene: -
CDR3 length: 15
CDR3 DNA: TGTGCCAGTAGTACGCCGACAACGGGAGTAGAGACCCAGTACTTC
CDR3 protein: CASSTPTTGVETQYF

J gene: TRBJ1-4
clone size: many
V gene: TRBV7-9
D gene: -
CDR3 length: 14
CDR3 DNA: TGTGCCAGCAGGACTTCCAACTCTAATGAAAAACTGTTTTTT
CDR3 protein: CASRTSNSNEKLFF

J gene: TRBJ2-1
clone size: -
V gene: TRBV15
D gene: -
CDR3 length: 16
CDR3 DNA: TGTGCCACCAGCAGAGGTGGTGCGAGGGCCTACAATGAGCAGTTCTTC
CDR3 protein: CATSRGGARAYNEQFF

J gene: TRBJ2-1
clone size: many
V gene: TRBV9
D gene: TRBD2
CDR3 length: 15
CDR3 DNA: TGTGCCAGCAGCGTAGGGGGTAGCGGGAGCTATGAGCAGTTCTTC
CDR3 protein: CASSVGGSGSYEQFF

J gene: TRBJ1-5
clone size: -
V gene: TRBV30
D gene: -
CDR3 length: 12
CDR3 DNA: TGTGCCTGGAGTCTCCCGGGGGCACCCCCGCATTTT
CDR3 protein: CAWSLPGAPPHF

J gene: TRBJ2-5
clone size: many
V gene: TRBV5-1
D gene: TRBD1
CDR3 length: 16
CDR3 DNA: TGCGCCAGCAGCGCCACGACAGGGGGCGCATCTGAGACCCAGTACTTC
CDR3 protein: CASSATTGGASETQYF

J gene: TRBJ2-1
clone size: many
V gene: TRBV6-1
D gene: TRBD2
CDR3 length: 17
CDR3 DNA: TGTGCCAGCAACCGCGTTGGTGGCGGGAGTCGGGGCAATGAGCAGTTCTTC
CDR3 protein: CASNRVGGGSRGNEQFF

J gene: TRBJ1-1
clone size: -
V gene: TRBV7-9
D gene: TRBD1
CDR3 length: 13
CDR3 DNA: TGTGCCAGCAGCAGACAGGGTCTTACTGAAGCTTTCTTT
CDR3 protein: CASSRQGLTEAFF

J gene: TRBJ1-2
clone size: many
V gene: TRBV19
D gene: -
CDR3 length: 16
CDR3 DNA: TGTGCCAGTAGTATAGATCCCGACGCCAGGCGCTATGGCTACACCTTC
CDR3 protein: CASSIDPDARRYGYTF

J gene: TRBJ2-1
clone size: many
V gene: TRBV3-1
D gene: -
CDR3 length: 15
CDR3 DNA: TGTGCCAGCAGCCAGTTCGGGACTGGACGGTATGAGCAGTTCTTC
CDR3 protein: CASSQFGTGRYEQFF

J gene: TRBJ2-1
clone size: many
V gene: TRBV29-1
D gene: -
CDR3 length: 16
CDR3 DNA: TGCAGCGTTGAAGCCTCGGACCGCAGCTCCTACAATGAGCAGTTCTTC
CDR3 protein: CSVEASDRSSYNEQFF

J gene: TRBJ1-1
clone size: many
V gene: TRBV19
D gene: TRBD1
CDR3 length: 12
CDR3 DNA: TGTGCCAGCGGACAGGGGGCCGCTGAAGCTTTCTTT
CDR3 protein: CASGQGAAEAFF

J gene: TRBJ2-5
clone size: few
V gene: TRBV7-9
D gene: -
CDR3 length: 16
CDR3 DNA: TGTGCCAGCAGCGCCGAGGCGGGATGGGAACAAGAGACCCAGTACTTC
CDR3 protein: CASSAEAGWEQETQYF

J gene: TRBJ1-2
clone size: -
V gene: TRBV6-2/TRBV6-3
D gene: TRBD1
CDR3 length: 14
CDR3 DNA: TGTGCCAGCAGTCGATCCTGGACAGGGAATGGCTACACCTTC
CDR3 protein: CASSRSWTGNGYTF